What follows describes a single T cell receptor beta chain. Its recognized antigen is unknown. Per-nucleotide qualities are absent, and no much larger clonotype sits a single base away. This sample is drawn from a study of cytomegalovirus exposure and HLA in healthy donors (dated by TCRdb to about 2017). The study in broad terms: An earlier analysis of roughly 570 of the donors reported approximately 300 Gb of sequence data and 117 million unique TCR beta sequences obtained from approximately 180 million T cells. Every repertoire in the discovery cohort had been generated on one and the same sequencing platform. The study profiled the T cell repertoires of hundreds of subjects by immunosequencing and related them to cytomegalovirus serostatus. In a later analysis, previously published TCR beta repertoires from about 670 donors were re-analyzed and high-resolution HLA genotyping was added so that TCR occurrence patterns could be studied. Roughly five DR-DQ haplotypes were treated as single units for association and clustering because of strong linkage in the cohort. Donor age, sex, ethnicity and CMV serostatus were compiled alongside the repertoire data. Both class I and class II loci were covered by HLA typing, at four-digit resolution. High-throughput TCR immunosequencing, statistical association of individual TCRs with disease status, and machine learning were combined to predict cytomegalovirus infection status. On average, about 240,000 unique TCR beta nucleotide sequences were sequenced per donor among 350 to 400 genotyped donors of the cohort, with about 19% of those sequences being non-productive. In a later genetic analysis, genome-wide SNP genotypes for about 65% of the 666 donors were used, and that subset was treated as a discovery cohort. To decide whether each TCR beta V gene segment behaved as functional or pseudogenic, an earlier analysis of several hundred of the donors relied on high-throughput TCR beta sequencing. The study aimed to test whether signatures of past pathogen exposure could be identified by cataloging public T cell receptors. Besides the first cohort of 666 subjects, a separate validation cohort made up of around 120 different subjects was used. Typing coverage varied by locus: about 620-630 donors for A, B, C, DRB1 and DQB1; approximately 520 for DQA1; about 570 for DPA1; around 450 for DPB1. Around 300 gigabases of sequencing data and some 85 million unique TCR sequences were included in an early release covering about 700 HLA-typed donors. In the later analysis, no new phenotypic data were used to find candidate immune exposures; instead, reliance was placed on TCR beta sequences and their occurrence across donors. The genetic ancestry cluster associated with self-reported Caucasian donors included around four fifths of the approximately 400 genotyped donors. Here is what the overall study found, with its caveats: Because some donors lacked HLA typing at each locus, the association tests relied only on the typed subset. When HLA alleles, especially DR and DQ, strongly co-occurred, TCR associations were difficult to assign to individual alleles. This cohort had only TCR beta chains sequenced, and the lack of alpha or paired-chain data limited which features could be detected. In a later analysis, the rate of TCR association differed among HLA loci, with DRB1 alleles having the most associated TCRs and HLA-C alleles having the fewest. According to a later genetic analysis, donors in an Asian-associated ancestry cluster had fewer N-insertions in productive TCRs than the approximately 700-donor mean. Presence/absence analyses assumed roughly uniform sequencing depth across donors, an assumption that may not hold. A further reported finding was that TCR beta sequences accurately predicted the HLA-A and HLA-B alleles for most subjects in the first cohort. In a later analysis, HLA-associated TCR beta chains showed more clonal expansion and lower generation probabilities than non-associated chains that were equally common. In both the original and validation cohorts, the classifier was reported to diagnose cytomegalovirus status with high specificity and sensitivity. Most CMV-associated TCR beta chains appeared to be HLA-restricted in a later analysis, and the HLA associations seemed to be driven largely by CMV exposure. A few of the identified cytomegalovirus-associated TCR beta chains were confirmed in vitro to be specific for cytomegalovirus antigens. Linkage disequilibrium might explain the correlated functional status among segregating V segments, but an unknown experimental factor could not be ruled out. The 87-base-pair reads could not distinguish some IMGT-functional V segments, including TRBV6-2 and TRBV6-3, so those segments were excluded. V-gene and J-gene trimming of TCR beta chains was associated with a missense DCLRE1C variant in a later genetic analysis, and the association was replicated in an independent cohort. A later analysis associated 15,000 to 20,000 TCR beta sequences with specific HLA alleles at a false discovery rate of 0.05. A cluster of highly shared sequence variants was judged likely to be a technical artifact of the sequencing pipeline. The study gave a list of around 170 TCR beta chains associated with cytomegalovirus. In an earlier analysis of some 640 of the donors, most TCR beta V segments were observed in productive rearrangements about 87% or about 30% of the time, broadly matching IMGT annotations. The earlier analysis of 450 to 700 of the donors excluded some 16 rarely observed V segments, including chromosome 9 orphons, because counts were too low. Several of the top co-occurrence clusters appeared to be linked to parvovirus B19, influenza, CMV and Epstein-Barr virus, according to a later analysis. CMV serostatus was the only immune exposure information available for the cohort. Most TCR sequences were observed very rarely across donors, whereas some public TCRs were present in many individuals. The authors suggested that the approach could potentially be generalized to other disease states and immunological phenotypes.

The library was produced with the immunoSEQ multiplex PCR assay. A mixture of 60 forward primers for TCR Vbeta segments and 13 reverse primers for TCR Jbeta segments was used in the multiplex PCR. A multiplex PCR assay on genomic DNA amplified the CDR3 region of rearranged TCR beta genes. The amplified TCR beta libraries were sequenced on the Illumina HiSeq System as 87-base-pair reads. On the authors' methods: A later analysis tallied around 87 million unique TCR beta chains across the 666 repertoires, and about 12 million of those chains were shared by two or more donors. Raw reads were error-corrected and collapsed into unique sequences by a nearest-neighbor algorithm in which closely related sequences were merged to remove PCR and sequencing errors. CDR3 sequences were aligned to IMGT reference sequences to assign V, D and J gene segments. Each retained sequence needed at least a six-nucleotide match to both a V gene segment and a J gene segment. Rearrangements were classified as productive when the CDR3 lacked stop codons and remained in frame with V and J, and all other rearrangements were classified as non-productive. Following IMGT convention, CDR3 was defined as the stretch from the second conserved V-encoded cysteine up to the conserved J-encoded phenylalanine. The earlier analysis of about 570 of the donors excluded any sequence lacking an unambiguous match to a single V gene segment. In an earlier analysis of several hundred of the donors, V segments were called functional above 56.7% productive rearrangements and were called segregating when the between-donor standard deviation exceeded 5%. A statistical classification framework was developed to diagnose cytomegalovirus status using the catalog of TCR beta chain sequences. V and J gene assignment, in a later analysis, came from comparing TCR nucleotide sequences with IMGT/GENE-DB human TR gene sequences. A later analysis assigned CDR3 sequences and most-parsimonious VDJ recombination scenarios with the TCRdist pipeline. In a later analysis, each TCR beta chain was defined by its CDR3 amino acid sequence together with its V-gene family, and reads lacking a unique V-gene family were excluded. A later analysis removed nearly 600 highly shared, low-generation-probability nucleotide sequences to deal with suspected cross-contamination and a sequencing artifact. For each public chain, a later analysis derived a clonal expansion index from normalized ranks of inferred template counts within each repertoire. In a later analysis, generation probabilities were computed with a VDJ recombination model fitted to out-of-frame rearrangements, and the resulting probabilities were checked against IGoR. In a later analysis, hypergeometric tests were used to score TCR-TCR, TCR-HLA and TCR-CMV co-occurrence, with a repertoire-size bias correction applied to TCR pairs. To estimate false discovery rates, a later analysis permuted the HLA or CMV assignments 20 times. In a later analysis, co-occurring TCRs were grouped with DBSCAN, and TCRdist sequence similarity was added when clustering was performed within HLA-allele-positive subsets. Co-occurrence clustering excluded repertoires with fewer than 30,000 or more than 120,000 public chains, plus five with anomalous nucleotide sharing. TCRdb re-hosts the immuneACCESS table, in-frame sequences only. Its copies lack some clones; in the studies checked, an unresolved V gene accounts for under half of them, and the cause for the rest is not known. V, J and clone size were drawn from that table, and D and trimming were deduced from the DNA. Present in this sample are around 160,000 clones, around 76% of which were seen just once. The top ten constitute less than 1.2% of the sample.

The cohort was made up of 500 to 800 healthy bone marrow donors. At the time of sampling, every cohort member was nominally healthy, though immune exposures that went unrecorded were likely present. The donor tested CMV seronegative, placing the donor among the 350 or so seronegative members of the cohort. Every donor gave a peripheral blood sample, and the peripheral blood mononuclear cells from that sample were used for TCR beta sequencing. Genomic DNA extraction from the blood cell samples was performed with the Qiagen DNeasy Blood Extraction Kit. Trimmed from V: 5 bases; trimmed from J: 6 bases; junction bases lacking a gene match: 12. Reading the germline V gene gives CDR1 SGDLS and CDR2 YYNGEE. CDR3 length: 15 amino acids, cysteine to phenylalanine. Only the CDR3 DNA is retained, 45 bases long and in frame from the first base.

Sequencing was done on a sample of PBMCs. This TCR was recovered from a woman in her forties in good health and CMV-seronegative. The rearrangement combines TRBV9 with TRBJ2-7, with 9 bases matching TRBD1. The DNA reads as follows: TGTGCCAGCAGAGCTATTCCGGGACAGGGCATCGAGCAGTACTTC. Translation gives CASRAIPGQGIEQYF.